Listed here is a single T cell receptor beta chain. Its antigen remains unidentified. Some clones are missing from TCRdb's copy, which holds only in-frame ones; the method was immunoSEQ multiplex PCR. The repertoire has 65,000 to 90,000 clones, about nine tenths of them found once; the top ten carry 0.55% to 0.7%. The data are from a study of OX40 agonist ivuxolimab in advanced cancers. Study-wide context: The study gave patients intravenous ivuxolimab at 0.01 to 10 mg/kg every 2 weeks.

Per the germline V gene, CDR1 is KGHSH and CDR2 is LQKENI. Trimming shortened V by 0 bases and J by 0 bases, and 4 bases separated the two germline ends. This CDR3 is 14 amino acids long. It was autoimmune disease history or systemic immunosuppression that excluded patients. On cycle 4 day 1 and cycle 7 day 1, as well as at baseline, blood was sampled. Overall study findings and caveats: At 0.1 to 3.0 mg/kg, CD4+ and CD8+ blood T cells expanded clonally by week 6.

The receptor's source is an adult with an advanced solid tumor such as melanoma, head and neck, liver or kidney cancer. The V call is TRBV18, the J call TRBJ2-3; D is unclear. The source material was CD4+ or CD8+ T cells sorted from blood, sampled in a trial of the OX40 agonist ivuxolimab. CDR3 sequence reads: CASSPPSSTDTQYF. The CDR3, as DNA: TGTGCCAGCTCACCACCTAGTAGCACAGATACGCAGTATTTT. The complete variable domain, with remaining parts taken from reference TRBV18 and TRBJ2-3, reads NAGVMQNPRHLVRRRGQEARLRCSPMKGHSHVYWYRQLPEEGLKFMVYLQKENIIDESGMPKERFSAEFPKEGPSILRIQQVVRGDSAAYFCASSPPSSTDTQYFGPGTRLTVL.